The 10 T cell receptor beta chains below were found in one sample sequenced in a study of T cells in Graves' hyperthyroidism and ophthalmopathy (dated by TCRdb to between 2019 and 2020). The library was produced with multiplex PCR. TCRdb records Illumina HiSeq 2000 as the sequencer. The TCR beta CDR3 regions were amplified from the RNA transcripts. For the first round of RT-PCR on the TCR CDR3, the HTBI primer set was used together with the Qiagen OneStep RT-PCR kit. The public reads were run again by TCRdb, first through fastp at Q25 and then through MiXCR, and only productive beta chains were kept. All rows with the same CDR3 protein become a single entry with the most common DNA and genes. The table for this sample lists under 650,000 distinct CDR3 sequences; around 15% of them were counted only once. About 3.8% of the sample belongs to the ten largest clones. The specimen was blood. These receptor sequences come from a woman in her 30s with Graves' hyperthyroidism.

To note about this clonotype: This may be a read error: a much more frequent sequence differs by one nucleotide. The rearrangement joins TRBV11-2 to TRBJ1-1; no firm D call. The germline CDR1 and CDR2 sequences are SGHAT and FQNNGV. CDR3 length: 15 residues. CDR3 loop: CASSLRWRENTGAFF. CDR3 bases: TGTGCCAGCAGCTTACGGTGGCGGGAGAACACTGGAGCTTTCTTT.

This clonotype came up many times. This sequence joins TRBV2 and TRBJ2-1; TRBD1 matches 7 bases. Germline CDR1 and CDR2: SNHLY and FYNNEI. CDR3 size: 12 residues. After removal of 11 bases from V and 5 bases from J, the junction contained 6 bases not matched to a gene. The CDR3 DNA reads TGTGCCTCGATGGACAGGCACAATGAGCAGTTCTTC. It specifies CASMDRHNEQFF.

This clonotype was observed many times. The CDR3: CASSPGTSLTYEQYF. The DNA of the CDR3 is TGTGCCAGCAGCCCCGGGACTAGCCTTACCTACGAGCAGTACTTC. The chain is built from TRBV11-2 and TRBJ2-7; TRBD2 agrees at 9 bases. The trim removed 5 bases at V and 2 bases at J, leaving 7 bases unmatched. Germline V CDR1 and CDR2: SGHAT, FQNNGV. This CDR3 comprises 15 residues.

This sequence joins TRBV7-9 and TRBJ2-4, with D perhaps matching TRBD2 (6 bases). This CDR3 has 13 residues. Germline V gene data show CDR1 as SEHNR and CDR2 as FQNEAQ (reference sequence). Trimming shortened V by 8 bases and J by 3 bases, and 11 bases separated the two germline ends. DNA of the CDR3: TGTGCCAGCCGCCAGGAGGGCAAAAACATTCAGTACTTC. Translation gives CASRQEGKNIQYF.

V usage is TRBV25-1 and J usage is TRBJ2-7, with 10 bases matching TRBD2. V lost 6 bases, J lost 6 bases, and 5 bases stayed unmatched. This CDR3 is 13 amino acids long. The V gene's germline CDR1 is MGHDK and CDR2 SYGVNS. This CDR3 reads CASRVAGGGEQYF. The CDR3 bases are TGTGCCAGCAGGGTAGCGGGAGGAGGCGAGCAGTACTTC.

This clonotype was picked up a small number of times. The chain combines TRBV7-8 with TRBJ1-5; 8 nucleotides align to TRBD1. Germline lookup yields CDR1 SGHVS and CDR2 FQNEAQ. V gave up 1 base and J gave up 4 bases; unmatched junction bases: 9. The CDR3 runs to 17 residues. The DNA of the CDR3 is TGTGCCAGCAGCTTAGAGGACAGGGCCGCTTATAATCAGCCCCAGCATTTT. Protein product: CASSLEDRAAYNQPQHF.

This clonotype has more than one count but fewer than ten. The chain joins TRBV28 to TRBJ2-1, with 12 positions matching TRBD1. The V gene's germline CDR1 is MDHEN and CDR2 SYDVKM. The junction had 8 bases not matched to a gene; V was cut back by 5 bases and J by 6 bases. This CDR3 has 16 amino acids. For the CDR3, the DNA is TGTGCCAGCAGTACGCCCGGGACAGGGGGCCTCAATGAGCAGTTCTTC. Protein product: CASSTPGTGGLNEQFF.

This clonotype was seen repeatedly, ten times or more. V is TRBV28 and J is TRBJ2-1, with 7 positions matching TRBD1. The CDR3 extends over 16 amino acids. V shed 7 bases, J shed 5 bases, and the junction held 14 bases outside the gene matches. Germline V lookup: CDR1 MDHEN, CDR2 SYDVKM. The DNA for the CDR3 is TGTGCCAGCATCTCCTGGGGACAGCGGACAAACAATGAGCAGTTCTTC. Amino acids: CASISWGQRTNNEQFF.

In this sample, this clonotype turned up a few times. V is TRBV19 and J is TRBJ1-6, with 9 positions matching TRBD1. Germline loops: CDR1 LNHDA, CDR2 SQIVND (reference sequence). The CDR3 covers 13 residues. V shed 8 bases and J 8 bases; nucleotides not matched to a gene: 4. CDR3 DNA: TGTGCCAGTTCGGGACAGGGTCATTCACCCCTCCACTTT. Its protein is CASSGQGHSPLHF.

This clonotype appeared many times. This chain connects TRBV28 to TRBJ2-7; D is unclear. The germline CDR1 and CDR2 sequences are MDHEN and SYDVKM. There are 12 residues in the CDR3. V gave up 6 bases and J gave up 6 bases, with 12 bases separating them. CDR3 nucleotide sequence: TGTGCCAGCAGCCCTCCTAACGGCGAGCAGTACTTC. It translates to CASSPPNGEQYF. Supplemented by reference TRBV28 and TRBJ2-7, the full variable domain reads DVKVTQSSRYLVKRTGEKVFLECVQDMDHENMFWYRQDPGLGLRLIYFSYDVKMKEKGDIPEGYSVSREKKERFSLILESASTNQTSMYLCASSPPNGEQYFGPGTRLTVT.